The following is a T cell receptor (beta chain) sequence with its context. Its recognized antigen is unknown. Base qualities were left out, and no much larger clone turns up one base away. Collaborating institutions collected whole blood in K2EDTA tubes following their own protocols. For TCRbeta analysis, collaborators shipped samples in one of three forms: frozen whole blood, isolated PBMCs, or DNA extracted from either of those sample types. This entry comes from a study of blood T cell repertoires in COVID-19 (dated by TCRdb to 2019 to 2021). With regard to the full study: Samples from collaborators originated in the United States, Italy and Spain and spanned both the acute and convalescent phases of COVID-19. The repertoires were released in a freely available public database intended as a resource for research on the immune response to SARS-CoV-2. The dataset comprised deeply sampled blood TCRbeta repertoires from subjects exposed to, actively infected with, or recovered from COVID-19. Sample metadata almost always included a de-identified subject ID, COVID-19 status, age in years and sex. Samples were obtained from the ongoing ImmuneRACE study (first 160 participants) and from 1,200 or so subjects provided by 6 global collaborators. Where HLA class I and class II types were available, the types were taken from metadata supplied by the sample provider, not from assay-based typing. The material from the prospective study consisted of cDNA or gDNA derived from T cells, B-cell-depleted T cells, or PBMCs.

The investigation overall reported the following: The quantity of clinical and demographic metadata differed by source and by participant and was supplied without curation.

The immunoSEQ Assay, a bias-controlled multiplex PCR, was used to amplify TCRbeta CDR3 regions from genomic DNA. The study's processing was this. Within the assay, amplification of reference gene primers was used to estimate how many nucleated cells each sample contained. Sequence reads were collapsed and filtered to measure the absolute abundance of every unique TCRbeta CDR3 rearrangement. For each sample, productive Simpson clonality was calculated as the square root of Simpson's diversity index across productive rearrangements. Sourced from immuneACCESS, this table was stored by TCRdb with only in-frame sequences that have V and J called. A share of the clones is absent; for the studies checked, an unresolved V gene accounts for under half, and the remainder has no known explanation. V and J calls and clone size are given by that table; D and trimming were obtained from the DNA. For this sample the table gives some 41,000 clones, of which around 89% were detected only once. The ten largest clones represent about 14% of the sample.

This receptor was taken from a man aged 65-85 years with active COVID-19. The sample taken for sequencing was peripheral blood.

The CDR3 has the sequence CASRYPGLAVQYF. At the DNA level, the sequence is TGTGCCAGCAGGTATCCCGGACTAGCGGTGCAGTACTTC. The sequence links TRBV7-2 to TRBJ2-7; TRBD2 fits 10 bases in the junction. V lost 6 bases and J lost 9 bases, and the count of bases not matched to a germline gene is 8. The cysteine opens and the phenylalanine closes a CDR3 of 13 amino acids. Only the CDR3 part of the read is kept: 39 bases, read in frame from the first base. From a lookup of the germline V gene, CDR1 and CDR2 are SGHTA and FQGNSA.